This T cell receptor (beta chain) was documented in a study of spatial heterogeneity in lung cancer. TCRdb used MiXCR to reprocess the 5' RACE reads, holding one entry per CDR3 protein. Here the sample spans approximately 110,000 distinct CDR3 sequences, 11% being singletons. Whole-study findings and limits: More often at tumor resection than at routine follow-up, ubiquitous expanded tumor TCRs were detected in the blood.

On this clonotype itself: Its target is not known.

Time point given: blood at routine non-recurrence follow-up after resection. Trimming shortened V by 0 bases and J by 0 bases, and 13 bases separated the two germline ends. CDR1 is SGHRS and CDR2 is YFSETQ in the germline V gene. The CDR3 has 16 amino acids. The chain employs TRBV5-1 and TRBJ2-7, with D possibly matching TRBD1 (5 bases). The sequenced sample was PBMCs, obtained at follow-up. The TCR was taken from a female donor with early-stage non-small cell lung cancer. The CDR3 DNA reads TGCGCCAGCAGCTTGGCTCCCGACAGAAGCTCCTACGAGCAGTACTTC. Residues: CASSLAPDRSSYEQYF.